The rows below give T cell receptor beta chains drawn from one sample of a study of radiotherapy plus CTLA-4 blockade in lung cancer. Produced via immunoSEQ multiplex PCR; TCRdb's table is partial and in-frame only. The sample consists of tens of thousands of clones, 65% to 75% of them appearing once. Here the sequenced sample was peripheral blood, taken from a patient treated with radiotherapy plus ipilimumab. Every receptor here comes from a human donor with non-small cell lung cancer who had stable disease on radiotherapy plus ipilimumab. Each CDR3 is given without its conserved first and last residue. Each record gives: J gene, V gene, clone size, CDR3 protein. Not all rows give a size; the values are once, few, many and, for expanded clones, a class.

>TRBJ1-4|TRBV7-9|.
ASSPRMGRVIEKLF
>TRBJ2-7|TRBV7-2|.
ASAWAGAVYEQY
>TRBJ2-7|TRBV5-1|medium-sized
ASSHGLPPYEQY
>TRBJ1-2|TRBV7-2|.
ASSLALSLSGYT
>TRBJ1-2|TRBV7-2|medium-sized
ASSLMTGGGGYT
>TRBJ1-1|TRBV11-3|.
ASSFTGGEGTEAF
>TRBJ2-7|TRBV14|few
ASSQDRPPYEQY
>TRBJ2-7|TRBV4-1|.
ASSPWPQGLTYEQY
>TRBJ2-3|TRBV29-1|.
SVGGSADTQY
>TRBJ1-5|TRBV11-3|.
ASSLAGVRNQPQH
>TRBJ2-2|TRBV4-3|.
ASSQSQGTRGTGELF
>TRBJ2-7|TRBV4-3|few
ASSLGGTGGYEQY
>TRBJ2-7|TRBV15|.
ATSSTRGRPGYEQY
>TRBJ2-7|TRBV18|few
ASSLGQGYEQY
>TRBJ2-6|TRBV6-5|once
ASSLTYSGANVLT
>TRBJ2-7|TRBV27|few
ASSLSPTGIVHEQY